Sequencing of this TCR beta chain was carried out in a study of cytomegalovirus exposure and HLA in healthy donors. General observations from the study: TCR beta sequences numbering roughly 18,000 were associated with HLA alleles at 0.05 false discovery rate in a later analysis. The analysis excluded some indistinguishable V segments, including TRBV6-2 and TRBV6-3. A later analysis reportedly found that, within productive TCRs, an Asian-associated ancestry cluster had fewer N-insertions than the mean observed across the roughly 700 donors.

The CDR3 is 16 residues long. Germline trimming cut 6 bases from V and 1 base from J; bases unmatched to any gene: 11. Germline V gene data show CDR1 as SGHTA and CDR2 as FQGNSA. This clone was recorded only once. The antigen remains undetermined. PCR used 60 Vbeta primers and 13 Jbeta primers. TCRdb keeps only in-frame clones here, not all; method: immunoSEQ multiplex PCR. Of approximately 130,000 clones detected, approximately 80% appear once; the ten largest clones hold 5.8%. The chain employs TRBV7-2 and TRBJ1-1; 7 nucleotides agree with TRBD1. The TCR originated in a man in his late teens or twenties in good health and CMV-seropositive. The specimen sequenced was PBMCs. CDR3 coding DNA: TGTGCCAGCAGACCGGGACAGCCTTTTCCGAACACTGAAGCTTTCTTT. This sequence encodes CASRPGQPFPNTEAFF. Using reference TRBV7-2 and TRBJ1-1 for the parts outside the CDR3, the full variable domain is GAGVSQSPSNKVTEKGKDVELRCDPISGHTALYWYRQSLGQGLEFLIYFQGNSAPDKSGLPSDRFSAERTGGSVSTLTIQRTQQEDSAVYLCASRPGQPFPNTEAFFGQGTRLTVV.